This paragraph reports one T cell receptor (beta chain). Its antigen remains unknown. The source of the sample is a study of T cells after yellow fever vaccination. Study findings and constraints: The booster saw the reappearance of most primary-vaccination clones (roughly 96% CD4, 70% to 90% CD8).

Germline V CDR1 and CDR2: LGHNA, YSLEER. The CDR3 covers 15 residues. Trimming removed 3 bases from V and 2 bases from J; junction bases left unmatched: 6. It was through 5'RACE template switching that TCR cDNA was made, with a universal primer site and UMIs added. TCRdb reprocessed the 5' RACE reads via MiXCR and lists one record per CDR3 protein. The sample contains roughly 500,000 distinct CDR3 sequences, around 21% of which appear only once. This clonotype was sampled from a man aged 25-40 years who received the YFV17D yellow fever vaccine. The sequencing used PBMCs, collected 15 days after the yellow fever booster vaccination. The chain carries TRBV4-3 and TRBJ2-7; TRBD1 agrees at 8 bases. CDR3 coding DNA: TGCGCCAGCAGCCAGGCCGGACAGGGAGCCTACGAGCAGTACTTC. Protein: CASSQAGQGAYEQYF.